What follows is one T cell receptor beta chain and its context. What it binds is not known. The source of the sample is a study of T cells in Graves' hyperthyroidism and ophthalmopathy. The CDR3 extends over 14 amino acids. Germline assignment: CDR1 DFQATT and CDR2 SNEGSKA (reference sequence). V lost 3 bases, J lost 0 bases, and 12 bases lay in between. What was amplified from RNA transcripts were TCR beta CDR3 regions. The HTBI primer set was used in a first-round RT-PCR of the TCR CDR3. TCRdb reprocessed the multiplex PCR reads with MiXCR, giving one entry per CDR3 protein. The sample contains approximately 640,000 distinct CDR3 sequences, around a sixth of which appear only once. General study findings and limits: Most thyroid clonotypes with frequency above 0.001 were detected in blood.

This sequence was found in a man aged 50 to 59 with Graves' hyperthyroidism. Sequencing used blood. The rearrangement joins TRBV20-1 to TRBJ2-7; D is possibly TRBD2 (6 bases). CDR3 in DNA: TGCAGTGCTAGTTTACTAGCCGACTCCTACGAGCAGTACTTC. Translated, it gives CSASLLADSYEQYF.